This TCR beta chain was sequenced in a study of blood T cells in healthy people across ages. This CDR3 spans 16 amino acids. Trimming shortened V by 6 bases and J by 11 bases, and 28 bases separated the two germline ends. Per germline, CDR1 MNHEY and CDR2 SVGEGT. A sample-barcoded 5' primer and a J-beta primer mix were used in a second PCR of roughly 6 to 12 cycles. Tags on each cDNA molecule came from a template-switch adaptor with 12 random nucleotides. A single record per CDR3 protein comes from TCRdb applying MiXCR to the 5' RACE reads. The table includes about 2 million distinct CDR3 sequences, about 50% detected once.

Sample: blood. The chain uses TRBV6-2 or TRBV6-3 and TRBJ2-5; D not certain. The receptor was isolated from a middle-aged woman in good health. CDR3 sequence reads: CASSQLSEKTRLEQYF. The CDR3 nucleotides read TGTGCCAGCAGCCAACTCTCCGAGAAGACGAGGCTTGAGCAGTACTTC.